This TCR beta chain came from a study of T cell responses to AZD1222 COVID-19 vaccine. Findings and limits, study-wide: The sample set comprised mostly white British donors with more females, and clonal diversity was possibly underestimated. The study found Spike-specific TCR breadth and depth rose after two AZD1222 doses.

Trimming pared 1 base from V and 2 bases from J, leaving 10 bases between. Germline CDR1 is SGHRS and CDR2 is YFSETQ. CDR3 length: 15 amino acids. Comment on this clone: Antigen specificity is unknown.

TCRdb's copy holds only in-frame clones and misses some; the assay was immunoSEQ multiplex PCR. The sample shows 90,000 to 140,000 clones, over 80% of them seen only once. This receptor was identified in an adult in good health. The gene calls are TRBV5-1 and TRBJ1-3; D possibly corresponds to TRBD1 (5 bases). The material was peripheral blood, obtained on day 0 of AZD1222 vaccination. CDR3 DNA: TGCGCCAGCAGCTTGATGCCAGGGCCTGGAAACACCATATATTTT. It yields the protein CASSLMPGPGNTIYF.